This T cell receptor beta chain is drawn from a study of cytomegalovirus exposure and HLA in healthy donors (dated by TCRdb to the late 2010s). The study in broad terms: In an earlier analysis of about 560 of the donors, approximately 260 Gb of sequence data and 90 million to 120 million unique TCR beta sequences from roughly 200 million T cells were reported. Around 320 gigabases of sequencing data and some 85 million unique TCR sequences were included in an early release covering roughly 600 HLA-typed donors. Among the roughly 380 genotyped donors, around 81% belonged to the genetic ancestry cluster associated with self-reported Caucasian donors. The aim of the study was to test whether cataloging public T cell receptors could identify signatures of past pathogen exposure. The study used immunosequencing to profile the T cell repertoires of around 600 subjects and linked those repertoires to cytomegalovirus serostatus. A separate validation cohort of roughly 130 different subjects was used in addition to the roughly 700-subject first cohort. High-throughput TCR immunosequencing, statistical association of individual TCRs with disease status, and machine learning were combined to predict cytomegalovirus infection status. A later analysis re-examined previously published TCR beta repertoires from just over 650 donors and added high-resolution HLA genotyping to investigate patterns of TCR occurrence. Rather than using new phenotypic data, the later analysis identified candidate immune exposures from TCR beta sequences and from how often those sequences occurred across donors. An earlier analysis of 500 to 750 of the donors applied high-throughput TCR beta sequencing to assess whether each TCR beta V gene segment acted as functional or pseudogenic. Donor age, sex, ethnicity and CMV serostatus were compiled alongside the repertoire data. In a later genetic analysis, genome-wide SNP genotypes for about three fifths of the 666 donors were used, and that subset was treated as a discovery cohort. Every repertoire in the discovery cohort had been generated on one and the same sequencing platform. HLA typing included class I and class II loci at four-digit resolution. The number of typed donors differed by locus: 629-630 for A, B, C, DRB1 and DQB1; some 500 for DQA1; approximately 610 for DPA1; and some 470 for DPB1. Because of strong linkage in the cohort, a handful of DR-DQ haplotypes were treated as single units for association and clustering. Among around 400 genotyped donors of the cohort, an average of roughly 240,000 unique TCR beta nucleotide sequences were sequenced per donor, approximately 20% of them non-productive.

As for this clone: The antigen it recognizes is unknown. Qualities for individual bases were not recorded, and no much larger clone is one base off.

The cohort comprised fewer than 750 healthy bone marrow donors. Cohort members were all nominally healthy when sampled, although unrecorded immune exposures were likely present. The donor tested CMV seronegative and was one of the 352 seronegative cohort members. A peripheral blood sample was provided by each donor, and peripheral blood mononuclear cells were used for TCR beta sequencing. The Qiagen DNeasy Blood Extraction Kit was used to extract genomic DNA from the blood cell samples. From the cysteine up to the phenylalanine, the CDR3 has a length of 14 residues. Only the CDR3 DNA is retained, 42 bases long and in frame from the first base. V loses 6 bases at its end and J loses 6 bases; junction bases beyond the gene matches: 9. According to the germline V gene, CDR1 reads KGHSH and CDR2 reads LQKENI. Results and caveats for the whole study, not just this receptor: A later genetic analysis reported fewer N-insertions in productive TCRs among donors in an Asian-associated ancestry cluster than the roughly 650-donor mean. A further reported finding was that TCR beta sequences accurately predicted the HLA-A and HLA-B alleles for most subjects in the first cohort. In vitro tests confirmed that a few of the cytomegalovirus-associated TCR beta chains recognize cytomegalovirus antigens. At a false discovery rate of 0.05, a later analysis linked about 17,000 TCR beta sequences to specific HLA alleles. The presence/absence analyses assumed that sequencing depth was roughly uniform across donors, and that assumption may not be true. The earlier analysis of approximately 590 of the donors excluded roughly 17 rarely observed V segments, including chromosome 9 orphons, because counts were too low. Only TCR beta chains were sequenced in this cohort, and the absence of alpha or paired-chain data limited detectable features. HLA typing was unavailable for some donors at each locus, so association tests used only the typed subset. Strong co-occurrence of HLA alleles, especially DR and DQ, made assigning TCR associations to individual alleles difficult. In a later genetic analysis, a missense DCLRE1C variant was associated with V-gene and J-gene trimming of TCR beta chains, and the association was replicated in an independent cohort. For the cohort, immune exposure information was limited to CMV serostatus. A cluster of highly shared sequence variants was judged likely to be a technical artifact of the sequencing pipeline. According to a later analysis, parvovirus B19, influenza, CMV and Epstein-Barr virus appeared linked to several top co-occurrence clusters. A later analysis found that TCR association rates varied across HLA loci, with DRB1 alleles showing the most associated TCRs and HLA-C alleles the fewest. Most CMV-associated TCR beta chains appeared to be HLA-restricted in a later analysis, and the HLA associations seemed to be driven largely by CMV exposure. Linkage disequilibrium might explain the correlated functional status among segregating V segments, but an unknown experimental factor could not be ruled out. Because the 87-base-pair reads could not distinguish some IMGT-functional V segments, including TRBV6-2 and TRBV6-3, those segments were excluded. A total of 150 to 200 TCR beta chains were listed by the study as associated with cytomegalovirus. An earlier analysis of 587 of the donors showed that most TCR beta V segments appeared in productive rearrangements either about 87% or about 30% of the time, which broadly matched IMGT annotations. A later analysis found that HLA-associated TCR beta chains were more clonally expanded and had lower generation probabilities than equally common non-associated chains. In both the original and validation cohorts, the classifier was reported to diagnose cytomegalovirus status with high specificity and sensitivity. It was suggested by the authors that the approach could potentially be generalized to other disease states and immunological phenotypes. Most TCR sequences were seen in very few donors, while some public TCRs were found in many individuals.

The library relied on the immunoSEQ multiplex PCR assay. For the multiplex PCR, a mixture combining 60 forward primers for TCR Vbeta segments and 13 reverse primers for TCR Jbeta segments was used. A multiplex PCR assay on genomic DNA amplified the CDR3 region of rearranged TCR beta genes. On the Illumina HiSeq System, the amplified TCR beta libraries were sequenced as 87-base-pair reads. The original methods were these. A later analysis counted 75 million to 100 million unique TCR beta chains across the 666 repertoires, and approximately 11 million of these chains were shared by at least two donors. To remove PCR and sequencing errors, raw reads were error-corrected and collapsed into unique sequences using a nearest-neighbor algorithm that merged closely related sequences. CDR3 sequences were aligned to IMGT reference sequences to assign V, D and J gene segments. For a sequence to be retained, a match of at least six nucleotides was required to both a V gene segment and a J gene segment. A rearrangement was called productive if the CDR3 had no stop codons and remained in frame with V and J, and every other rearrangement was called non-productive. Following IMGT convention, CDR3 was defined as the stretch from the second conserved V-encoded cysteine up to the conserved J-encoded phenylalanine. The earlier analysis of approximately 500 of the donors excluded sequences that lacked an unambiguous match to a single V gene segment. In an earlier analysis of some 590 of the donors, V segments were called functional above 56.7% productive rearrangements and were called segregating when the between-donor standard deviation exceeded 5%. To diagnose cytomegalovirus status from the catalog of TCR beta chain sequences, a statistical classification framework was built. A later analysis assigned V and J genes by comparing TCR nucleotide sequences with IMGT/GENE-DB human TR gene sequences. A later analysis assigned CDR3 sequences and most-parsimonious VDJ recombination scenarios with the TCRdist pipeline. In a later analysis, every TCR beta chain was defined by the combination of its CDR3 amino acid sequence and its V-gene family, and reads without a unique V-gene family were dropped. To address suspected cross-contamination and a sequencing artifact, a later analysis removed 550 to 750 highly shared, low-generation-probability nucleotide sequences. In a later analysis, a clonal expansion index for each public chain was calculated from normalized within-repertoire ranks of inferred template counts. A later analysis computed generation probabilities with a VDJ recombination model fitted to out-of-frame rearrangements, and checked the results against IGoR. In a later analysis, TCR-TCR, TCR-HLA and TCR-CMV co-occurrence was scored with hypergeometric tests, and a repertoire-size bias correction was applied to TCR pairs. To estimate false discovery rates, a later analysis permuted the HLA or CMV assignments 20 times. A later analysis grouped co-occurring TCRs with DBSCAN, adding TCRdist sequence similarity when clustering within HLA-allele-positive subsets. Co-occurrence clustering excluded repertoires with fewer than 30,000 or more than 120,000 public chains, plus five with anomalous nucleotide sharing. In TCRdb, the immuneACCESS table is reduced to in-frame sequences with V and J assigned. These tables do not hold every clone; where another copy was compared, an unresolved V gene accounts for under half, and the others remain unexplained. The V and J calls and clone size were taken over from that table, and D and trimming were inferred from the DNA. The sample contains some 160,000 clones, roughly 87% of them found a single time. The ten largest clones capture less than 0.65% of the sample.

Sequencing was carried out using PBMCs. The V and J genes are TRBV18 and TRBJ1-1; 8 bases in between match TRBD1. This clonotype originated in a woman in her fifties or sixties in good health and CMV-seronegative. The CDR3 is CASSPGQGASEAFF. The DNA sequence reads TGTGCCAGCTCCCCCGGGCAGGGGGCTTCTGAAGCTTTCTTT. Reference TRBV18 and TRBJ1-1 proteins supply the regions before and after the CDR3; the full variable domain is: NAGVMQNPRHLVRRRGQEARLRCSPMKGHSHVYWYRQLPEEGLKFMVYLQKENIIDESGMPKERFSAEFPKEGPSILRIQQVVRGDSAAYFCASSPGQGASEAFFGQGTRLTVV.